The entry below gives a single TCR beta chain sequence along with its context. Antigen unknown. At one end, the junction sequence differs from germline, possibly due to a read error. These data are taken from a study of vaccination and CD4 T cells after COVID-19. Study-level background: Following dose two, a median approximately 65 days (range 14 to 241) passed before post-vaccine samples were taken. Findings and caveats of the study: Among those convalescent, a median 86.3% of reactive clones emerged solely post-vaccination.

Germline V gene data show CDR1 as SGHVS and CDR2 as FQNEAQ. This CDR3 contains 14 residues. Treatment meaning: roughly 11-day PBMC culture with coronavirus spike peptide pools or control peptides (ViraFEST assay). Scientists ran DNA taken from cultured CD4+ T cells through the Oncomine TCR Beta short-read assay for sequencing. Using its own MiXCR run on the PCR reads, TCRdb lists one record per CDR3 protein. The table shows more than 15,000 distinct CDR3 sequences, with more than 45% occurring only once. The genes are TRBV7-8 and TRBJ1-5; tentatively, D is TRBD1 (6 bases). The receptor was isolated from a human donor who had recovered from COVID-19. The sample consisted of CD4+ T cells from blood, cultured in vitro. The CDR3 coding sequence is TGTGCCAGCAGTCGGGTCGGGGGCGCCCAGCCCCGGCATTTT. It specifies CASSRVGGAQPRHF.